This paragraph reports one TCR beta chain. The source of the sample is a study of T cell responses to AZD1222 COVID-19 vaccine. The CDR3 contains 17 residues. V gave up 7 bases and J gave up 0 bases, with 18 bases separating them. Using immunoSEQ multiplex PCR, the repertoire was profiled, and TCRdb retains in-frame clones only, with some absent. The sample yields over 95,000 clones, approximately 90% seen once. The J gene is TRBJ1-4, the V gene TRBV23-1, with D unclear. TRBV23-1 is noted as an ORF with a role that remains uncertain. The receptor comes from an adult in good health. The sequenced sample was peripheral blood, obtained on day 0 of AZD1222 vaccination. The DNA of the CDR3 is TGCGCCAGCAACCGGACCCCCAGATGGGCAACTAATGAAAAACTGTTTTTT. This encodes CASNRTPRWATNEKLFF.